This T cell receptor beta chain was obtained from a study of T cells after yellow fever vaccination. Template-switching 5'RACE yielded the TCR cDNA; a universal primer site and UMIs were added in the process. TCRdb itself ran the 5' RACE reads through MiXCR, one entry per CDR3 protein. The sample gives a few hundred thousand distinct CDR3 sequences, about a fifth of which show up once; roughly 13% is in the top ten. In this sample, this clonotype turned up a few times. Its specificity is unknown. Study-level results: It was a weaker secondary response, yet one that peaked faster, at day 5 versus 15.

Germline V gene sequence: CDR1 MNHNS, CDR2 SASEGT. V was cut by 10 bases and J by 8 bases, with 8 bases left in between. The CDR3 covers 10 residues. The genes are TRBV6-1 and TRBJ2-2; D is unclear. The TCR comes from a man in his thirties or forties who received the YFV17D yellow fever vaccine. This sample comprised PBMCs, obtained 15 days after the yellow fever booster vaccination. CDR3 residues: CAIHYGELFF. CDR3 sequence (DNA): TGTGCCATCCATTATGGGGAGCTGTTTTTT.